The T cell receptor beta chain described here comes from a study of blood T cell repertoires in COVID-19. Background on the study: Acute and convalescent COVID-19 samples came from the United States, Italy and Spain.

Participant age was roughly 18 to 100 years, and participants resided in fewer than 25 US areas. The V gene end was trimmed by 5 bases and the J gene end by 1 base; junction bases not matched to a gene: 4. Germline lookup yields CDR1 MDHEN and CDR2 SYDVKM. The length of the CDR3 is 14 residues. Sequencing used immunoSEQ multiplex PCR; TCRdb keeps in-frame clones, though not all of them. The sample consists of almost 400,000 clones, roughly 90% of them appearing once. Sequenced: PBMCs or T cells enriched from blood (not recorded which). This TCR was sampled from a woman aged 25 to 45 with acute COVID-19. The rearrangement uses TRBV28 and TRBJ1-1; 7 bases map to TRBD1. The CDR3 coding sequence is TGTGCCAGCAGTCCCTGGGACAGGAACACTGAAGCTTTCTTT. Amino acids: CASSPWDRNTEAFF.